Below, 30 T cell receptor beta chains from the same sample are listed, as sequenced in a study of T cells expressing NK-cell markers. TCRdb re-called the 5' RACE reads, yielding one record per CDR3 amino acid sequence without DNA. The sample's table shows some 440,000 distinct CDR3 sequences. Input material: blood T cells: a sorted CD56 or NKG2C T cell subset, CD4+ or CD8+ T cells, or bulk PBMC T cells (not recorded which). Every receptor here comes from a woman in her 50s in good health.

The rearrangement uses TRBV7-9 and TRBJ2-5; with no DNA, the TCRdb D assignment of TRBD2 cannot be verified. Germline assignment: CDR1 SEHNR and CDR2 FQNEAQ (reference sequence). This CDR3 contains 19 residues. CDR3 sequence: CASSLEGLAGGYLKETQYF. The variable domain in full, with the rest retrieved from reference TRBV7-9 and TRBJ2-5, is DTGVSQNPRHKITKRGQNVTFRCDPISEHNRLYWYRQTLGQGPEFLTYFQNEAQLEKSRLLSDRFSAERPKGSFSTLEIQRTEQGDSAMYLCASSLEGLAGGYLKETQYFGPGTRLLVL.

This chain uses TRBV19 with TRBJ2-1; TCRdb's D call of TRBD2 is untestable without DNA. This CDR3 region has 14 residues. CDR1 is LNHDA, CDR2 SQIVND, per germline (reference sequence). CDR3: CASHGLAGRNEQFF.

Here the CDR3 reads CASSLRDRGSYSNQPQHF. The rearrangement uses TRBV5-6 and TRBJ1-5; no DNA is available, so the TRBD1 call from TCRdb remains unchecked. Germline V gene lookup returns CDR1 SGHDT and CDR2 YYEEEE. The CDR3 consists of 18 residues.

V gene TRBV6-1 combines with J gene TRBJ2-1. Per the germline V gene, CDR1 is MNHNS and CDR2 is SASEGT. This CDR3 has 16 amino acids. The CDR3 region is CASSEARRRFYNEQFF.

The V call is TRBV11-3, the J call TRBJ2-1; TCRdb lists TRBD2, though no DNA is available to test this call. Germline V gene lookup returns CDR1 SGHNT and CDR2 YENEEA. This CDR3 is 12 amino acids long. CDR3 region: CASTEGYNEQFF.

This chain connects TRBV6-1 to TRBJ2-3; the TCRdb D gene call, TRBD2, has no DNA to confirm it. Germline V gene data show CDR1 as MNHNS and CDR2 as SASEGT. The CDR3 loop spans 16 amino acids. The CDR3 is CASSEAVPGAKDTQYF.

The rearrangement links TRBV20-1 to TRBJ1-2; TCRdb's D call, TRBD1, is unchecked because there is no DNA. CDR3 size: 11 residues. The germline V gene has CDR1 DFQATT and CDR2 SNEGSKA (reference sequence). CDR3 loop: CSAPQGVLTTF.

The J gene is TRBJ2-1, the V gene TRBV20-1. The CDR3 covers 15 residues. CDR1 and CDR2 from the germline V gene are DFQATT and SNEGSKA (reference sequence). CDR3 sequence: CSALYERESPNEQFF.

The rearrangement joins TRBV2 to TRBJ2-1; lacking DNA, the TRBD1 call made by TCRdb goes unchecked. This CDR3 has 15 residues. The germline gives CDR1 SNHLY, CDR2 FYNNEI. This CDR3 reads CASGSGGQSYNEQFF.

The V and J genes are TRBV20-1 and TRBJ2-1; the D call from TCRdb, TRBD2, cannot be confirmed without DNA. This CDR3 has 13 residues. The germline CDR1 and CDR2 sequences are DFQATT and SNEGSKA (reference sequence). CDR3 region: CSASKRVGNEQFF.

The chain is built from TRBV5-1 and TRBJ2-5; there is no DNA to check the TCRdb D call of TRBD2. Germline V gives CDR1 SGHRS, CDR2 YFSETQ. The CDR3 loop spans 16 amino acids. The CDR3: CASSLDPSGRLETQYF.

The chain combines TRBV20-1 with TRBJ2-7; TCRdb returns TRBD1, unconfirmable since there is no DNA. In germline, CDR1 is DFQATT, CDR2 SNEGSKA (reference sequence). The CDR3 runs 13 residues. The chain's CDR3 is CSAMSESSYEQYF.

This sequence joins TRBV10-3 and TRBJ2-1. The CDR3 contains 12 residues. CDR1 and CDR2 (germline): ENHRY, SYGVKD. CDR3 protein: CAISVIGNEQFF.

This rearrangement joins TRBV5-1 to TRBJ2-1. This CDR3 region has 16 residues. CDR1 and CDR2 (germline): SGHRS, YFSETQ. CDR3 protein: CASSYRAGDTYNEQFF. Full variable domain (remainder filled in from reference TRBV5-1 and TRBJ2-1): KAGVTQTPRYLIKTRGQQVTLSCSPISGHRSVSWYQQTPGQGLQFLFEYFSETQRNKGNFPGRFSGRQFSNSRSEMNVSTLELGDSALYLCASSYRAGDTYNEQFFGPGTRLTVL.

This chain links TRBV7-2 with TRBJ2-1; TCRdb indicates TRBD2, and absent DNA this call remains unverified. The V gene's germline CDR1 is SGHTA and CDR2 FQGNSA. The CDR3 has 14 residues. This chain's CDR3 is CASSTPTSGSEQFF.

The chain employs TRBV29-1 and TRBJ1-3. The CDR3 totals 15 residues. Germline V gives CDR1 SQVTM, CDR2 ANQGSEA. CDR3 in amino acids: CSALLWGISGNTIYF.

The chain uses TRBV10-1 and TRBJ2-1; TCRdb proposes TRBD2, but this gene call is untestable without DNA. Germline V gene data show CDR1 as WNHNN and CDR2 as SYGVQD (reference sequence). CDR3 length equals 16 residues. CDR3 residues: CASSELGLAGHNEQFF.

This sequence joins TRBV10-3 and TRBJ1-5; there is no DNA to check the TCRdb D call of TRBD1. Germline CDR1 ENHRY, CDR2 SYGVKD. CDR3 length: 14 amino acids. The CDR3 loop is CAARQGLGNQPQHF.

This sequence joins TRBV7-3 and TRBJ2-7; TCRdb calls TRBD1, which cannot be checked without DNA. Per the germline V gene, CDR1 is SGHTA and CDR2 is FQGTGA. The CDR3 runs to 15 residues. CDR3 protein: CASSSTGTEPYEQYF.

The rearrangement uses TRBV20-1 and TRBJ2-1; there is no DNA to check the TCRdb D call of TRBD2. There are 13 residues in the CDR3. Germline loops: CDR1 DFQATT, CDR2 SNEGSKA (reference sequence). The CDR3 region is CSAMGLAWREQFF.

The chain couples TRBV3-1 to TRBJ2-1. The germline gives CDR1 LGHDT, CDR2 YNNKEL (reference sequence). The CDR3 covers 18 residues. CDR3 in amino acids: CASSQDYPGLGLNNEQFF.

The gene calls are TRBV10-2 and TRBJ1-5; TCRdb's D call, TRBD1, is unchecked because there is no DNA. Germline V lookup: CDR1 WSHSY, CDR2 SAAADI. The CDR3 sequence is 15 residues long. CDR3 residues: CASSEIPPGGQPQHF.

The V and J genes are TRBV29-1 and TRBJ2-2; the D call of TRBD1 rests on TCRdb alone, since no DNA is present to check it. This CDR3 spans 13 amino acids. Germline V CDR1 and CDR2: SQVTM, ANQGSEA. The CDR3: CSALTGRAGELFF.

The chain joins TRBV2 to TRBJ2-5; lacking DNA, the TRBD1 call made by TCRdb goes unchecked. From germline, CDR1 is SNHLY and CDR2 FYNNEI. The CDR3 totals 15 residues. The CDR3 loop reads CASSVGGAPQETQYF.

The chain has TRBV4-1 and TRBJ1-4; TCRdb lists TRBD1, though no DNA is available to test this call. This CDR3 has 15 residues. Germline V gene data show CDR1 as MGHRA and CDR2 as YSYEKL. CDR3 amino acids: CASSPGQSTNEKLFF.

The chain has TRBV5-1 and TRBJ2-1; TCRdb names TRBD2, which stays unverified in the absence of DNA. This CDR3 contains 15 residues. Germline loops: CDR1 SGHRS, CDR2 YFSETQ. CDR3 residues: CASRLLAGGGNEQFF.

The rearrangement joins TRBV12-3 or TRBV12-4 to TRBJ1-2; absent DNA, TCRdb's TRBD1 call cannot be checked. CDR3 size: 14 residues. The chain's CDR3 is CASTIQGPGYGYTF.

V gene TRBV9 combines with J gene TRBJ2-2; there is no DNA to check the TCRdb D call of TRBD1. The V gene's germline CDR1 is SGDLS and CDR2 YYNGEE. The CDR3 runs to 14 residues. CDR3 loop: CASSGPQGPGELFF.

This sequence joins TRBV7-9 and TRBJ2-7; the D call from TCRdb, TRBD1, cannot be confirmed without DNA. Germline-derived CDR1 and CDR2 are SEHNR and FQNEAQ (reference sequence). The CDR3 sequence is 13 residues long. CDR3 sequence: CASSLQWGHEQYF. Combining the CDR3 with reference TRBV7-9 and TRBJ2-7 gives the whole variable domain DTGVSQNPRHKITKRGQNVTFRCDPISEHNRLYWYRQTLGQGPEFLTYFQNEAQLEKSRLLSDRFSAERPKGSFSTLEIQRTEQGDSAMYLCASSLQWGHEQYFGPGTRLTVT.

The chain couples TRBV12-3 or TRBV12-4 to TRBJ2-1; TCRdb returns TRBD2, unconfirmable since there is no DNA. This CDR3 is built from 16 residues. CDR3 sequence reads: CASSLAMASGSNEQFF.